The rows below give T cell receptor beta chains drawn from one sample of a study of control samples from healthy donors and cancer patients. Sequencing used immunoSEQ multiplex PCR; TCRdb keeps in-frame clones, though not all of them. The sample records just over 150,000 clones, approximately 94% being singletons. Sequenced input: blood. Source of these receptors: a woman between 40 and 55 years old in good health. The CDR3 runs from the conserved cysteine through the conserved F or W. The D gene is left open where the match is weak. Size tells how often a clone was seen (once, few, many) or the class of an expanded clone, and some rows leave it out.

-	TRBV4-3	-	TRBJ2-1	TGCGCCAGCAGCCAAGATATCGGAGGGGGCTTCAATGAGCAGTTCTTC	CASSQDIGGGFNEQFF
-	TRBV5-4	-	TRBJ1-4	TGTGCCAGCAGCTTGGCCCAGCAGGGAGGTGAAAAACTGTTTTTT	CASSLAQQGGEKLFF
-	TRBV5-1	-	TRBJ1-1	TGCGCCAGCAGCTTGTTGGGGGCAGGGCTGAACACTGAAGCTTTCTTT	CASSLLGAGLNTEAFF
TRBD1	TRBV19	-	TRBJ1-1	TGTGCCAGTAGTTCCCGGACAGGGGAGGGCGGGATTGAAGCTTTCTTT	CASSSRTGEGGIEAFF
-	TRBV7-9	-	TRBJ2-3	TGTGCCAGCAGCTTATCTGCGGGACCCACAGATACGCAGTATTTT	CASSLSAGPTDTQYF
-	TRBV12-3/TRBV12-4	-	TRBJ2-7	TGTGCCAGCAGGCAGGACGGTACCTACGAGCAGTACTTC	CASRQDGTYEQYF
-	TRBV27	-	TRBJ1-1	TGTGCCAGCACAGGGTGGGACACTGAAGCTTTCTTT	CASTGWDTEAFF
-	TRBV21-1	once	TRBJ1-3	TGTGCCAGCAGCAAAGAGGGGGACATCCCCAGCTCTGGAAACACCATATATTTT	CASSKEGDIPSSGNTIYF
-	TRBV9	-	TRBJ1-1	TGTGCCAGCAGCGTACTCCAGAGCACTGAAGCTTTCTTT	CASSVLQSTEAFF
-	TRBV7-9	-	TRBJ2-3	TGTGCCAGCAGCCCCGCACGTGTAGATACGCAGTATTTT	CASSPARVDTQYF
-	TRBV19	-	TRBJ1-4	TGTGCCAGTAGTATCGGCATCTCATCAGTCTCTAATGAAAAACTGTTTTTT	CASSIGISSVSNEKLFF
TRBD2	TRBV4-3	-	TRBJ2-5	TGCGCCAGCAGCCAAGAAGTCAGCGCTAGCGGGAGGGCCGGGGAGACCCAGTACTTC	CASSQEVSASGRAGETQYF
TRBD2	TRBV6-6	-	TRBJ2-1	TGTGCCAGCAGTTTTTCAAGGACTGGGAGGGATGAGCAGTTCTTC	CASSFSRTGRDEQFF
-	TRBV5-1	-	TRBJ2-5	TGCGCCAGCAGCTTGGGTTACGGTGAAGAGACCCAGTACTTC	CASSLGYGEETQYF
-	TRBV6-1	-	TRBJ1-2	TGTGCCAGCAGTGAAGCCGGTGTGGGCCAGGGAGGTGGCTACACCTTC	CASSEAGVGQGGGYTF
-	TRBV15	-	TRBJ1-6	TGTGCCACCAGCAGAGATGAGAAGTGGACCCTCCACTTT	CATSRDEKWTLHF
-	TRBV6-2/TRBV6-3	-	TRBJ1-2	TGTGCCAGCAGCGGGGGAAATACGGTCTACACCTTC	CASSGGNTVYTF
-	TRBV4-3	-	TRBJ1-5	TGCGCCAGCAGCCAACTTAAGAGCAGGGAGGCTTGCAATCAGCCCCAGCATTTT	CASSQLKSREACNQPQHF
-	TRBV30	-	TRBJ1-2	TGTGCCTGGTCCTTTACAGGACGCTACACCTTC	CAWSFTGRYTF
-	TRBV30	-	TRBJ2-5	TGTGCCTGGAGTGTATGGTCACAGGGAGTCCCAGAGACCCAGTACTTC	CAWSVWSQGVPETQYF
-	TRBV6-6	-	TRBJ2-1	TGTGCCAGCAGCCTAGCTAGCTCCTACAATGAGCAGTTCTTC	CASSLASSYNEQFF
-	TRBV12-3/TRBV12-4	-	TRBJ1-2	TGTGCCAGCAGTTTCGGGGCTAACTATGGCTACACCTTC	CASSFGANYGYTF
-	TRBV5-1	-	TRBJ2-1	TGCGCCAGCAGCTTGGAGGCAGGCGGCAATGAGCAGTTCTTC	CASSLEAGGNEQFF
TRBD1	TRBV2	-	TRBJ2-2	TGTGCCAGCGGACAGGGGGTTGCGTCCGGGGAGCTGTTTTTT	CASGQGVASGELFF
-	TRBV4-2	-	TRBJ2-7	TGTGCCAGCAGCCAAGAGCACAGCTACGAGCAGTACTTC	CASSQEHSYEQYF
TRBD2	TRBV19	-	TRBJ2-5	TGTGCCAGTAGTCTAACGACTAGCGGGGAGACCCAGTACTTC	CASSLTTSGETQYF
TRBD1	TRBV6-5	-	TRBJ1-2	TGTGCCAGCAGTTACGGGACAGGGGATGGAGGCTACACCTTC	CASSYGTGDGGYTF
TRBD2	TRBV7-2	-	TRBJ2-2	TGTGCCAGCAGCGCCGTAAGGGCGGGGGGGGCCGTAGGGGAGCTGTTTTTT	CASSAVRAGGAVGELFF
-	TRBV10-3	-	TRBJ1-5	TGTGCCATCAGTGAGTCAAGTAGCAATCAGCCCCAGCATTTT	CAISESSSNQPQHF
-	TRBV6-1	-	TRBJ1-2	TGTGCCAGCAGTGAAGCGAACAGGCTAAACTATGGCTACACCTTC	CASSEANRLNYGYTF
-	TRBV12-5	-	TRBJ2-7	TGTGCCAGTGGTTTGGGAGACTACGAGCAGTACTTC	CASGLGDYEQYF
-	TRBV3-1/TRBV3-2	-	TRBJ1-1	TGTGCCAGCAGCCAAGAGAGGGGGGGGCTTAGCACTGAAGCTTTCTTT	CASSQERGGLSTEAFF
-	TRBV5-1	-	TRBJ2-7	TGCGCCAGCAGCTTGGGAGGGGTCGAGCAGTACTTC	CASSLGGVEQYF
-	TRBV29-1	few	TRBJ1-1	TGCAGCGTGGTAAAGGGGGAAGCGAGTATGAACACTGAAGCTTTCTTT	CSVVKGEASMNTEAFF
TRBD1	TRBV6-5	-	TRBJ1-4	TGTGCCAGCGTTTTACAGGGGGGTGAAAAACTGTTTTTT	CASVLQGGEKLFF
-	TRBV19	-	TRBJ1-1	TGTGCCAGTAGTATCGGGAGGACCATGAACACTGAAGCTTTCTTT	CASSIGRTMNTEAFF
-	TRBV4-3	-	TRBJ1-1	TGCGCCAGCAGGGACCAGGGGAGGGTGTTCTCTGAAGCTTTCTTT	CASRDQGRVFSEAFF
TRBD1	TRBV5-1	-	TRBJ1-2	TGCGCCAGCAGCGCCATACCGGGACAGGGATATGGCTACACCTTC	CASSAIPGQGYGYTF
TRBD1	TRBV28	-	TRBJ1-2	TGTGCCAGCAGTTGGACAGGGAAATACGCCTTC	CASSWTGKYAF
-	TRBV29-1	-	TRBJ2-3	TGCAGCGTTGGGCACCAATTCACAGATACGCAGTATTTT	CSVGHQFTDTQYF